This T cell receptor (beta chain) was recovered during a study of metastatic and nonmetastatic thyroid tumors. This clone has at least ten counts. None of the patients had undergone any treatment ahead of thyroid surgery. TCRdb re-called clones via MiXCR from the PCR reads. Among over 65,000 clones listed, 9.5% to 15% were seen once. V lost 0 bases and J lost 0, with 7 bases in between. CDR1 SGHRS and CDR2 YFSETQ come from the germline V gene. There are 16 residues in the CDR3. The chain is built from TRBV5-1 and TRBJ2-6; no reliable D call. The sequenced sample was tumor tissue. This TCR was recovered from a female donor with papillary thyroid cancer or a benign thyroid nodule (not recorded which). Some clones in this sample may be carry-over from other donors' samples. CDR3 residues: CASSLGTVSGANVLTF. DNA of the CDR3: TGCGCCAGCAGCTTGGGGACCGTCTCTGGGGCCAACGTCCTGACTTTC.